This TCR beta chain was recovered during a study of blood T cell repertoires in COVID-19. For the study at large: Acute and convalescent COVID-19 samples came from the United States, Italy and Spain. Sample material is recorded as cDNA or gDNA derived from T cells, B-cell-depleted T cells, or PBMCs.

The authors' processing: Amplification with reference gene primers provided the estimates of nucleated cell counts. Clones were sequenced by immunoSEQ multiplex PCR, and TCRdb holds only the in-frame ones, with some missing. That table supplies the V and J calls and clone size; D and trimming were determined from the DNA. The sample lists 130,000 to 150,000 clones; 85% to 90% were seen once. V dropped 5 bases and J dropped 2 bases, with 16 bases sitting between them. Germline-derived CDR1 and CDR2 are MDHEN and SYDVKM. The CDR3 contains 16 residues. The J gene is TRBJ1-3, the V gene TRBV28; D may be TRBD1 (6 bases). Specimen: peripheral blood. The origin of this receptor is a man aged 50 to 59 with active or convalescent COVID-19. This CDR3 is CASSIPSGVPGNTIYF. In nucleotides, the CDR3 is TGTGCCAGCAGTATCCCCTCAGGGGTTCCTGGAAACACCATATATTTT. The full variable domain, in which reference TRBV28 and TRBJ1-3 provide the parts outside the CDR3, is DVKVTQSSRYLVKRTGEKVFLECVQDMDHENMFWYRQDPGLGLRLIYFSYDVKMKEKGDIPEGYSVSREKKERFSLILESASTNQTSMYLCASSIPSGVPGNTIYFGEGSWLTVV.